This is a list of T cell receptor beta chains from one sample in a study of CD8+ T cells in alopecia areata. The data were produced by immunoSEQ multiplex PCR, yet TCRdb's version contains in-frame clones alone and is incomplete. The table has about 12,000 clones, more than 50% seen once. The sample consisted of skin. The source of these receptors is a human donor with alopecia areata. Both conserved end residues are part of each CDR3. The D gene is left open where the match is weak. Clone size appears in some rows only: once, few, many, or a class for an expanded clone.

V gene	D gene	CDR3 length	clone size	J gene	CDR3 protein	CDR3 DNA
TRBV2	.	14	.	TRBJ2-5	CASRVRFAQETQYF	TGTGCCAGCAGGGTGAGATTCGCCCAAGAGACCCAGTACTTC
TRBV6-5	TRBD2	14	few	TRBJ2-1	CASTSGSSYNEQFF	TGTGCCAGCACCAGCGGGAGCTCCTACAATGAGCAGTTCTTC
TRBV5-6	.	14	.	TRBJ2-3	CASSGGGPTDTQYF	TGTGCCAGCAGCGGCGGAGGGCCCACAGATACGCAGTATTTT
TRBV27	TRBD1	14	.	TRBJ2-7	CASRRTGGKNEQYF	TGTGCCAGCAGGCGAACAGGGGGGAAAAACGAGCAGTACTTC
TRBV7-9	.	15	once	TRBJ1-2	CASSLGFGGIYGYTF	TGTGCCAGCAGCTTAGGATTCGGGGGAATATATGGCTACACCTTC
TRBV11-3	TRBD2	18	.	TRBJ2-1	CASSSRLAGKSSYNEQFF	TGTGCCAGCAGCTCTCGACTAGCGGGGAAAAGCTCCTACAATGAGCAGTTCTTC
TRBV5-1	.	14	.	TRBJ2-2	CASSYRGPTGELFF	TGCGCCAGCAGCTACCGCGGTCCCACCGGGGAGCTGTTTTTT
TRBV19	TRBD2	15	.	TRBJ2-1	CASSPTGLVRNEQFF	TGTGCCAGTAGTCCAACGGGACTAGTACGCAATGAGCAGTTCTTC
TRBV7-8	.	12	.	TRBJ2-7	CASSFSVTEQYF	TGTGCCAGCAGCTTTAGTGTGACCGAGCAGTACTTC
TRBV5-1	.	15	.	TRBJ2-3	CASSLAGRVTDTQYF	TGCGCCAGCAGCTTGGCGGGCAGGGTCACAGATACGCAGTATTTT
TRBV10-2	TRBD1	15	.	TRBJ2-7	CASSLGDRGSYEQYF	TGCGCCAGCTCCCTCGGGGACAGGGGCTCCTACGAGCAGTACTTC
TRBV5-1	.	14	.	TRBJ2-7	CASSLAAGVGEQYF	TGCGCCAGCAGCTTGGCCGCAGGGGTTGGGGAGCAGTACTTC
TRBV28	TRBD2	15	.	TRBJ2-3	CASSLGGSGTDTQYF	TGTGCCAGCAGCCTCGGGGGGAGTGGAACAGATACGCAGTATTTT
TRBV18	.	13	medium-sized	TRBJ1-1	CASSPQSGTEAFF	TGTGCCAGCTCACCCCAGTCGGGCACTGAAGCTTTCTTT
TRBV9	.	11	.	TRBJ2-1	CASSVYGEQFF	TGTGCCAGCAGCGTATACGGAGAGCAGTTCTTC
TRBV11-2	.	16	.	TRBJ1-6	CASSELPGQYNSPLHF	TGTGCCAGCAGCGAACTCCCGGGACAATATAATTCACCCCTCCACTTT
TRBV7-9	.	14	few	TRBJ2-1	CASSLSGDYNEQFF	TGTGCCAGCAGCTTATCCGGGGACTACAATGAGCAGTTCTTC
TRBV29-1	.	11	few	TRBJ2-1	CSVERADEQFF	TGCAGCGTTGAAAGGGCGGATGAGCAGTTCTTC
TRBV14	.	15	.	TRBJ2-2	CASSQDIQNTGELFF	TGTGCCAGCAGCCAAGATATCCAGAACACCGGGGAGCTGTTTTTT
TRBV5-5	.	15	.	TRBJ2-6	CASSPTATGANVLTF	TGTGCCAGCAGCCCAACCGCTACTGGGGCCAACGTCCTGACTTTC
TRBV1	.	14	.	TRBJ2-7	CTSSLRDGHYEQYF	TGCACCAGCAGCCTCCGGGACGGCCACTACGAGCAGTACTTC
TRBV6-6	.	13	medium-sized	TRBJ2-1	CASRPDPNNEQFF	TGTGCCAGCAGACCCGACCCCAACAATGAGCAGTTCTTC
TRBV7-9	.	13	.	TRBJ2-1	CASTDSSFNEQFF	TGTGCCAGCACGGACAGTTCGTTCAATGAGCAGTTCTTC
TRBV30	.	12	.	TRBJ2-1	CAWRTPRNEQFF	TGTGCCTGGAGGACGCCCAGGAATGAGCAGTTCTTC
TRBV20-1	.	10	.	TRBJ1-1	CSASDREAFF	TGCAGTGCTAGCGACAGGGAAGCTTTCTTT
TRBV7-7	.	15	.	TRBJ2-5	CASSLGRGGIETQYF	TGTGCCAGCAGCTTGGGCAGGGGAGGGATAGAGACCCAGTACTTC
TRBV6-6	.	15	.	TRBJ2-3	CASSYDGGRTDTQYF	TGTGCCAGCAGTTACGACGGGGGCCGCACAGATACGCAGTATTTT
TRBV7-8	.	15	.	TRBJ2-7	CASSLATRPTYEQYF	TGTGCCAGCAGCTTAGCGACCAGGCCTACCTACGAGCAGTACTTC
TRBV16	.	13	few	TRBJ2-7	CASSHWNSDEQYF	TGTGCCAGCAGCCACTGGAATTCAGACGAGCAGTACTTC
TRBV4-3	.	15	few	TRBJ2-6	CASSQDGSGANVLTF	TGCGCCAGCAGCCAAGATGGGTCTGGGGCCAACGTCCTGACTTTC
TRBV9	TRBD2	14	.	TRBJ2-5	CASSAGTSWETQYF	TGTGCCAGCAGCGCCGGGACTAGCTGGGAGACCCAGTACTTC
TRBV2	.	14	.	TRBJ2-7	CASTSSLIGYEQYF	TGTGCCAGCACTTCATCTTTGATAGGCTACGAGCAGTACTTC
TRBV2	.	14	few	TRBJ2-1	CASSEGRGYNEQFF	TGTGCCAGCAGTGAGGGCAGGGGATACAATGAGCAGTTCTTC
TRBV5-4	TRBD2	13	medium-sized	TRBJ2-5	CASSLASGETQYF	TGTGCCAGCAGCTTGGCTAGCGGAGAGACCCAGTACTTC
TRBV2	.	10	.	TRBJ1-2	CASSEAGAAF	TGTGCCAGCAGTGAAGCGGGGGCCGCCTTC
TRBV28	TRBD2	15	few	TRBJ2-1	CASSIIAGDYNEQFF	TGTGCCAGCAGCATAATAGCGGGGGACTACAATGAGCAGTTCTTC